The 32 T cell receptor beta chains listed next were all sequenced from one sample in a study of response to subunit inactivated influenza vaccine. TCRdb analysed the RT-PCR reads with MiXCR anew, one entry per CDR3 protein. Of around 480,000 distinct CDR3 sequences in the sample, about 10% were seen once. The material was PBMCs from blood, obtained about 40 days after vaccination. The receptor set was obtained from a man aged 45-65 years who received an inactivated influenza vaccine.

This clonotype was found a few times. The chain combines TRBV28 with TRBJ2-1, with D possibly matching TRBD2 (5 bases). CDR3 length: 13 residues. Germline V gene lookup returns CDR1 MDHEN and CDR2 SYDVKM. Trimming cost V 3 bases and J 9 bases, with 12 bases left between them. The CDR3 here is CASSLYGRGEQFF. CDR3 in DNA: TGTGCCAGCAGTTTGTATGGACGGGGTGAGCAGTTCTTC.

The chain recombines TRBV20-1 with TRBJ2-7; TRBD1 matches at 9 bases. Germline V CDR1 and CDR2: DFQATT, SNEGSKA (reference sequence). The CDR3 has 17 residues. V shed 1 base and J 0 bases; nucleotides not matched to a gene: 10. The CDR3 DNA reads TGCAGTGCTAGAGTTTTTCACGGGACAGGGAACTCCTACGAGCAGTACTTC. It encodes CSARVFHGTGNSYEQYF.

The V call is TRBV2, the J call TRBJ2-1, with 7 positions matching TRBD2. Per the germline V gene, CDR1 is SNHLY and CDR2 is FYNNEI. The V and J ends lost 10 bases and 8 bases, in that order; junction bases with no gene match: 14. The CDR3 is 14 amino acids. The CDR3 reads CATRGGRALDEQFF. In DNA form, the CDR3 reads TGTGCCACTCGGGGTGGGAGGGCCCTGGATGAGCAGTTCTTC. Based on the CDR3 plus reference TRBV2 and TRBJ2-1, the full variable domain is EPEVTQTPSHQVTQMGQEVILRCVPISNHLYFYWYRQILGQKVEFLVSFYNNEISEKSEIFDDQFSVERPDGSNFTLKIRSTKLEDSAMYFCATRGGRALDEQFFGPGTRLTVL.

The chain links TRBV7-8 to TRBJ1-6, with 7 nucleotides matching TRBD1. The CDR3 runs to 14 residues. Trimming cost V 5 bases and J 7 bases; bases outside gene matches: 5. In germline, CDR1 is SGHVS, CDR2 FQNEAQ. The CDR3 DNA reads as TGTGCCAGCAGCCAGAGACAGGGAAATTCACCCCTCCACTTT. Translating gives CASSQRQGNSPLHF. The full variable domain, its missing parts supplied by reference TRBV7-8 and TRBJ1-6, is GAGVSQSPRYKVAKRGQDVALRCDPISGHVSLFWYQQALGQGPEFLTYFQNEAQLDKSGLPSDRFFAERPEGSVSTLKIQRTQQEDSAVYLCASSQRQGNSPLHFGNGTRLTVT.

This clonotype was detected only a few times. The chain combines TRBV15 with TRBJ2-3; D gene unclear. The germline V gene has CDR1 LNHNV and CDR2 YYDKDF (reference sequence). V lost 4 bases and J lost 3, with 17 bases in between. The CDR3 runs to 16 residues. In nucleotides, the CDR3 is TGTGCCACCAGCACCGGCCGGGCGGTGGGGACAGATACGCAGTATTTT. Translation gives CATSTGRAVGTDTQYF. Drawing the rest from reference TRBV15 and TRBJ2-3, the complete variable domain is DAMVIQNPRYQVTQFGKPVTLSCSQTLNHNVMYWYQQKSSQAPKLLFHYYDKDFNNEADTPDNFQSRRPNTSFCFLDIRSPGLGDTAMYLCATSTGRAVGTDTQYFGPGTRLTVL.

The rearrangement joins TRBV5-1 to TRBJ2-7; TRBD1 aligns across 7 bases. This CDR3 has 15 residues. Germline trimming cut 0 bases from V and 0 bases from J; bases unmatched to any gene: 3. Germline V gives CDR1 SGHRS, CDR2 YFSETQ. The CDR3 spells CASSLGGQASYEQYF. CDR3 sequence (DNA): TGCGCCAGCAGCTTGGGAGGACAGGCCTCCTACGAGCAGTACTTC.

This clonotype was found a few times. The V call is TRBV6-2 or TRBV6-3, the J call TRBJ2-5, with a weak D call TRBD2 (5 bases). V lost 7 bases, J lost 1 base, and 10 bases lay in between. Germline V gene lookup returns CDR1 MNHEY and CDR2 SVGEGT. The CDR3 is made up of 13 amino acids. DNA for the CDR3: TGTGCCAGCAAGAGAGCGGTCCAAGAGACCCAGTACTTC. It codes for CASKRAVQETQYF.

The chain couples TRBV12-2 to TRBJ1-2; the table's D call, TRBD1, was not checked against the DNA. TRBV12-2 is a recognized pseudogene. The CDR3 has 19 residues. The CDR3 DNA is TGTGCAAGTCGCTTACCGTATGGGGAGGACAGCAGCAACAACTATGGCTACACCTTC. Translation gives CASRLPYGEDSSNNYGYTF.

A few counts support this clonotype. V gene TRBV20-1 combines with J gene TRBJ1-4; the match to TRBD1 covers 9 bases. The V gene end was trimmed by 2 bases and the J gene end by 4 bases; junction bases not matched to a gene: 2. The germline V gene has CDR1 DFQATT and CDR2 SNEGSKA (reference sequence). This CDR3 has 14 amino acids. Here the CDR3 DNA reads TGCAGTGCTAGATTGGGACAGGGTAATGAAAAACTGTTTTTT. It encodes CSARLGQGNEKLFF.

This clonotype has only a few counts. The chain recombines TRBV6-1 with TRBJ2-1, with D unresolved. Trimming removed 7 bases from V and 5 bases from J, with 12 bases in between. The CDR3 consists of 13 residues. Germline V lookup: CDR1 MNHNS, CDR2 SASEGT. The CDR3 DNA sequence: TGTGCCAGCAAATTCCTAGACAACAATGAGCAGTTCTTC. It codes for CASKFLDNNEQFF.

The rearrangement links TRBV20-1 to TRBJ2-3, with 12 bases aligning to TRBD2. The CDR3 runs 15 residues. In germline, CDR1 is DFQATT, CDR2 SNEGSKA (reference sequence). Unmatched junction bases numbered 3, after V lost 4 bases and J lost 1 base. The CDR3 DNA is TGCAGTGCTAATAGACTAGCGGGGGGCACAGATACGCAGTATTTT. Residues: CSANRLAGGTDTQYF.

This chain uses TRBV5-5 with TRBJ2-3; 10 bases match TRBD2. CDR1 and CDR2 (germline): SGHKS, YYEKEE (reference sequence). V was pared by 7 bases and J by 4 bases, with 18 bases of the junction left unmatched. The CDR3 spans 18 residues. The CDR3 reads CASVLRWASGRVADTQYF. In nucleotides, the CDR3 is TGTGCCAGCGTCCTCCGGTGGGCTAGCGGGAGAGTTGCAGATACGCAGTATTTT.

The V and J genes are TRBV11-2 and TRBJ2-3; TRBD1 or TRBD2 may be the D gene (6 bases each). V dropped 5 bases and J dropped 7 bases, with 13 bases sitting between them. Germline V CDR1 and CDR2: SGHAT, FQNNGV. This CDR3 has 13 residues. Here the CDR3 reads CASSLPGAHTQYF. The CDR3 nucleotides are TGTGCCAGCAGCCTACCGGGGGCACATACGCAGTATTTT.

This clonotype was seen many times. The chain uses TRBV20-1 and TRBJ1-5, with D hard to call. Germline V CDR1 and CDR2: DFQATT, SNEGSKA (reference sequence). Trimming pared 4 bases from V and 7 bases from J, leaving 14 bases between. CDR3 size: 13 residues. In nucleotides, the CDR3 is TGCAGTGCTACCTCCCCTTCGGGACAGCCCCAGCATTTT. This encodes CSATSPSGQPQHF.

This clonotype was observed a handful of times. V usage is TRBV11-2 and J usage is TRBJ2-1; D gene uncertain. The CDR3 has 15 amino acids. V shed 4 bases and J shed 6 bases, with 16 bases lying between them. Germline assignment: CDR1 SGHAT and CDR2 FQNNGV. The CDR3 loop is CASSSSARVSNEQFF. Here the CDR3 DNA reads TGTGCCAGCAGCTCAAGTGCCAGAGTAAGCAATGAGCAGTTCTTC. The full variable domain, its missing parts supplied by reference TRBV11-2 and TRBJ2-1, is EAGVAQSPRYKIIEKRQSVAFWCNPISGHATLYWYQQILGQGPKLLIQFQNNGVVDDSQLPKDRFSAERLKGVDSTLKIQPAKLEDSAVYLCASSSSARVSNEQFFGPGTRLTVL.

The chain employs TRBV30 and TRBJ2-3; unclear D gene. The V end lost 7 bases, the J end lost 2 bases, and 13 bases lay between the germline ends. The germline gives CDR1 GTSNPN, CDR2 SVGIG (reference sequence). The CDR3 contains 13 residues. CDR3 protein: CAYSGPSTDTQYF. The CDR3 DNA follows: TGTGCCTATTCCGGGCCTTCCACAGATACGCAGTATTTT.

This clonotype was recorded a few times. V is TRBV29-1 and J is TRBJ2-4; 13 nucleotides line up with TRBD2. This CDR3 comprises 17 residues. CDR1 and CDR2 from the germline V gene are SQVTM and ANQGSEA. V gave up 1 base and J gave up 0 bases; unmatched junction bases: 3. This CDR3 reads CSVEVTSGRRAKNIQYF. CDR3 coding DNA: TGCAGCGTTGAAGTGACTAGCGGGAGGCGAGCCAAAAACATTCAGTACTTC.

This clonotype was seen many times. V gene TRBV20-1 combines with J gene TRBJ1-1; perhaps TRBD1 as D (5 bases). The CDR3 contains 13 residues. Germline CDR1 reads DFQATT; CDR2 reads SNEGSKA (reference sequence). Deletions cut 5 bases from V and 1 base from J, with 11 bases between. The CDR3 nucleotides are TGCAGTGCTGCGGGACCGTCGAACACTGAAGCTTTCTTT. Encoded protein: CSAAGPSNTEAFF.

This clonotype was seen only a few times. V gene TRBV20-1 combines with J gene TRBJ1-1; the D gene is possibly TRBD1 (5 bases). Trimming removed 8 bases from V and 1 base from J, with 20 bases in between. CDR1 is DFQATT, CDR2 SNEGSKA, per germline (reference sequence). This CDR3 comprises 15 residues. Written as DNA, the CDR3 is TGCAGTTTAAGGGTCCAGGGACGACGGAACACTGAAGCTTTCTTT. Its protein product is CSLRVQGRRNTEAFF.

The genes are TRBV12-3 or TRBV12-4 and TRBJ1-5; possible D gene TRBD1, 6 bases. Trimming shortened V by 8 bases and J by 2 bases, and 13 bases separated the two germline ends. The CDR3 contains 14 residues. The CDR3 here is CASGGQGGNQPQHF. In nucleotides, the CDR3 is TGTGCCAGCGGGGGGCAGGGCGGCAATCAGCCCCAGCATTTT.

The chain carries TRBV19 and TRBJ2-1, with a weak D call TRBD1 (6 bases). In germline, CDR1 is LNHDA, CDR2 SQIVND (reference sequence). The CDR3 covers 16 residues. Trimming took off 2 bases at V and 1 base at J, with 12 bases between the two ends. The CDR3 here is CASSIMAQGSYNEQFF. The DNA of the CDR3 is TGTGCCAGTAGTATAATGGCCCAGGGGTCCTACAATGAGCAGTTCTTC.

CDR3 DNA: TGTGCCACCAGTGCGGGGCGAATGGGACAGGGAATGCCCTACGAGCAGTACTTC. Its protein is CATSAGRMGQGMPYEQYF. The chain recombines TRBV24-1 with TRBJ2-7, with 9 bases matching TRBD1. The length of the CDR3 is 18 residues. The germline CDR1 and CDR2 sequences are KGHDR and SFDVKD. V lost 5 bases and J lost 2; bases outside the gene matches: 15.

Only a few counts were recorded for this clonotype. The chain has TRBV11-2 and TRBJ2-7, with 7 bases that match TRBD2. V lost 1 base to trimming and J lost 2 bases; unmatched junction nucleotides: 11. The CDR3 contains 17 residues. Germline-derived CDR1 and CDR2 are SGHAT and FQNNGV. Written as DNA, the CDR3 is TGTGCCAGCAGCTTAGTCCTCGGCGGGAGTGGTGCCTACGAGCAGTACTTC. Encoded protein: CASSLVLGGSGAYEQYF.

There are a few counts of this clonotype. As DNA, the CDR3 is TGCGCCAGCAGACCTGGAACGGGATTTCCGAACACTGAAGCTTTCTTT. Translated: CASRPGTGFPNTEAFF. The rearrangement links TRBV4-1 to TRBJ1-1; D unclear. The germline CDR1 and CDR2 sequences are MGHRA and YSYEKL. The CDR3 is made up of 16 amino acids. V shed 6 bases and J shed 1 base, with 18 bases lying between them.

This clonotype was picked up many times. The V gene is TRBV28, the J gene TRBJ2-2; 8 bases are a match to TRBD2. The trim removed 8 bases at V and 1 base at J, leaving 6 bases unmatched. Germline CDR1 is MDHEN and CDR2 is SYDVKM. CDR3 size: 15 residues. The CDR3 DNA reads as TGTGCCAGCTCGGGGGGGCCCATGAACACCGGGGAGCTGTTTTTT. Protein sequence: CASSGGPMNTGELFF.

The table lists this clonotype with a few counts. J is TRBJ2-1 and V is TRBV7-2; 8 bases map to TRBD1. After removal of 5 bases from V and 1 base from J, the junction contained 4 bases not matched to a gene. The CDR3 is 15 amino acids. Germline values: CDR1 SGHTA, CDR2 FQGNSA. The CDR3 sequence is CASSRDRNSYNEQFF. The CDR3, as DNA: TGTGCCAGCAGCCGGGACAGGAATTCCTACAATGAGCAGTTCTTC.

This clonotype was observed a few times. V and J are TRBV20-1 and TRBJ2-7; D ambiguous. CDR1 and CDR2 from the germline V gene are DFQATT and SNEGSKA (reference sequence). The V gene lost 4 bases and the J gene lost 3 bases, with 16 bases spanning the gap. The CDR3 covers 14 residues. The CDR3 sequence: CSATPPRGNYEQYF. DNA for the CDR3: TGCAGTGCTACTCCCCCCCGAGGCAACTACGAGCAGTACTTC.

The sample holds a few counts of this clonotype. The chain is built from TRBV10-1 and TRBJ2-5; a possible D gene is TRBD2 (6 bases). V lost 10 bases and J 0 bases, leaving 21 bases between the germline ends. The length of the CDR3 is 16 residues. Germline V gene data show CDR1 as WNHNN and CDR2 as SYGVQD (reference sequence). The CDR3 DNA is TGCGCCAACCCAGCACCTGGCGGGGAGTACCAAGAGACCCAGTACTTC. Translated, it gives CANPAPGGEYQETQYF.

The table lists this clonotype with many counts. The DNA of the CDR3 is TGTGCCAGCAGTTACGGGCGGGTTTCACCCCTCCACTTT. This gives the protein CASSYGRVSPLHF. The chain couples TRBV6-5 to TRBJ1-6; no clear D. V lost 2 bases to trimming and J lost 9 bases, with 8 bases between them. The CDR3 is 13 residues long. Per germline, CDR1 MNHEY and CDR2 SVGAGI.

The chain is built from TRBV5-4 and TRBJ2-2; 12 bases fit TRBD2. Germline V gene sequence: CDR1 SGHNT, CDR2 YYREEE (reference sequence). V was pared by 2 bases and J by 5 bases, with 7 bases of the junction left unmatched. The CDR3 extends over 17 amino acids. CDR3 nucleotide sequence: TGTGCCAGCAGCTTCGCTAGCGGGAGGGGTTGGACCGGGGAGCTGTTTTTT. Its protein is CASSFASGRGWTGELFF.

The V and J genes are TRBV5-1 and TRBJ2-3; 14 bases are a match to TRBD2. V was pared by 5 bases and J by 1 base, with 6 bases of the junction left unmatched. The germline gives CDR1 SGHRS, CDR2 YFSETQ. The CDR3 totals 17 residues. For the CDR3, the DNA is TGCGCCAGCAGACGTGGGACTAGCGGGAGTGGCACAGATACGCAGTATTTT. Its protein is CASRRGTSGSGTDTQYF.

This clonotype was counted ten times or more. The chain links TRBV11-1 to TRBJ2-6; a possible D gene is TRBD2 (5 bases). This CDR3 contains 20 residues. Germline V gene lookup returns CDR1 SGHAT and CDR2 FQDESV (reference sequence). V was clipped by 2 bases and J by 0 bases, with 20 bases between them. The CDR3 reads CASSLNRGGDFNSGANVLTF. In DNA, the CDR3 is TGTGCCAGCAGCTTAAACCGGGGTGGGGATTTCAACTCTGGGGCCAACGTCCTGACTTTC.